The 25 T cell receptor beta chains listed next were all sequenced from one sample in a study of a mutant IDH1 vaccine in newly diagnosed glioma. For these TCRs, the target antigens are not known. The time point was: week 11, during vaccination. A single vaccine dose contained 300 ug of mutant IDH1 20-mer peptide, and topical imiquimod was used with it. TCRdb's table, derived via immunoSEQ multiplex PCR, lists solely in-frame clones and lacks some. Among around 120,000 clones listed, around three quarters were seen once. This specimen consisted of PBMCs, obtained from a glioma patient whose treatment included an IDH1 peptide vaccine. These receptor sequences come from a man in his forties with glioma.

V usage is TRBV18 and J usage is TRBJ1-1; no clear D. V was shortened by 2 bases and J by 3 bases, with 7 bases between the two germline ends. This CDR3 contains 13 residues. CDR1 and CDR2 from the germline V gene are KGHSH and LQKENI. CDR3 residues: CASSPGTDTEAFF. In DNA, the CDR3 is TGTGCCAGCTCACCAGGTACAGACACTGAAGCTTTCTTT.

This sequence joins TRBV4-3 and TRBJ1-6, with 7 nucleotides matching TRBD1. Germline CDR1 LGHNA, CDR2 YSLEER. The CDR3 loop spans 14 amino acids. V dropped 3 bases and J dropped 7; count of bases not matched to a gene: 3. The CDR3 DNA follows: TGCGCCAGCAGCCAGGGACAGTCGAATTCACCCCTCCACTTT. This encodes CASSQGQSNSPLHF.

The J gene is TRBJ1-2, the V gene TRBV7-2, with D unclear. Germline CDR1 reads SGHTA; CDR2 reads FQGNSA. The CDR3 has 14 amino acids. Deletions cut 2 bases from V and 3 bases from J, with 10 bases between. The CDR3 coding sequence is TGTGCCAGCAGCTTATTTTCGAGCGACTATGGCTACACCTTC. Protein: CASSLFSSDYGYTF.

This clone was found a few times. The chain recombines TRBV13 with TRBJ2-3; D ambiguous. V was shortened by 5 bases and J by 1 base, with 7 bases between the two germline ends. Germline assignment: CDR1 PRHDT and CDR2 FYEKMQ (reference sequence). This CDR3 has 13 amino acids. Here the CDR3 DNA reads TGTGCCAGCAGCCCCCTGGGCACAGATACGCAGTATTTT. Protein: CASSPLGTDTQYF.

The CDR3 reads CASSLSGTSGGGNEQFF. The CDR3 DNA sequence: TGTGCCAGCAGCCTCTCGGGGACTAGCGGGGGCGGGAATGAGCAGTTCTTC. The chain uses TRBV4-2 and TRBJ2-1, with 14 bases identical to TRBD2. The CDR3 loop spans 17 amino acids. CDR1 LGHNA and CDR2 YNFKEQ come from the germline V gene. J gave up 7 bases and V 4 bases, and 9 bases lay outside the gene matches.

V gene TRBV7-9 combines with J gene TRBJ1-5; D uncertain. Trimming took off 3 bases at V and 2 bases at J, with 11 bases between the two ends. Germline lookup yields CDR1 SEHNR and CDR2 FQNEAQ (reference sequence). This CDR3 is built from 15 residues. The chain's CDR3 is CASSFAGEGNQPQHF. The CDR3 DNA sequence: TGTGCCAGCAGCTTCGCCGGGGAGGGCAATCAGCCCCAGCATTTT.

This clone appeared a single time. The chain employs TRBV2 and TRBJ2-2; 7 nucleotides align to TRBD2. CDR1 is SNHLY, CDR2 FYNNEI, per germline. Trimming at V came to 6 bases and at J to 4 bases, leaving 11 bases not matched to a gene. The CDR3 runs to 16 residues. CDR3 coding DNA: TGTGCCAGCAGGCTAACTAGCGCCACCTCCACCGGGGAGCTGTTTTTT. Amino acids: CASRLTSATSTGELFF.

This chain uses TRBV9 with TRBJ2-7; 7 positions agree with TRBD1. Germline V gene lookup returns CDR1 SGDLS and CDR2 YYNGEE. V was pared by 0 bases and J by 3 bases, with 12 bases of the junction left unmatched. This CDR3 region has 17 residues. The chain's CDR3 is CASSVGNYRGFIYEQYF. The CDR3 region has the DNA TGTGCCAGCAGCGTAGGAAATTACAGGGGTTTCATCTACGAGCAGTACTTC.

In its sample, this clone was seen once. The J gene is TRBJ2-7, the V gene TRBV13; perhaps TRBD1 as D (6 bases). V gave up 5 bases and J gave up 4 bases, with 9 bases separating them. Germline lookup yields CDR1 PRHDT and CDR2 FYEKMQ (reference sequence). The CDR3 covers 12 residues. CDR3 protein: CASSRQGYEQYF. CDR3 DNA sequence: TGTGCCAGCAGCCGTCAGGGGTACGAGCAGTACTTC. The full variable domain, rest sourced from reference TRBV13 and TRBJ2-7, is AAGVIQSPRHLIKEKRETATLKCYPIPRHDTVYWYQQGPGQDPQFLISFYEKMQSDKGSIPDRFSAQQFSDYHSELNMSSLELGDSALYFCASSRQGYEQYFGPGTRLTVT.

The chain has TRBV19 and TRBJ2-2; TRBD2 matches 11 bases. Germline trimming cut 5 bases from V and 0 bases from J; bases unmatched to any gene: 23. The CDR3 sequence is 23 residues long. Germline V gene sequence: CDR1 LNHDA, CDR2 SQIVND (reference sequence). CDR3 region: CASSSLTGATKTSGIANTGELFF. The CDR3, as DNA: TGTGCCAGTAGTTCCCTGACAGGCGCGACTAAGACTAGCGGGATCGCGAACACCGGGGAGCTGTTTTTT.

This rearrangement joins TRBV28 to TRBJ1-1; D gene uncertain. This CDR3 is built from 17 residues. Germline V gene lookup returns CDR1 MDHEN and CDR2 SYDVKM. Trimming shortened V by 3 bases and J by 0 bases, and 17 bases separated the two germline ends. In nucleotides, the CDR3 is TGTGCCAGCAGTTTCCCTCATTTGACGGATTTGAACACTGAAGCTTTCTTT. Translation: CASSFPHLTDLNTEAFF.

The chain uses TRBV19 and TRBJ2-3; no clear D gene. Germline V gene sequence: CDR1 LNHDA, CDR2 SQIVND (reference sequence). The CDR3 consists of 15 residues. Trimming pared 1 base from V and 1 base from J, leaving 9 bases between. The CDR3 region is CASSIGQPGTDTQYF. In nucleotides, the CDR3 is TGTGCCAGTAGTATAGGACAACCCGGCACAGATACGCAGTATTTT.

This sequence joins TRBV16 and TRBJ1-4, with D hard to call. Per the germline V gene, CDR1 is KGHSY and CDR2 is FQNENV. V was shortened by 0 bases and J by 4 bases, with 6 bases between the two germline ends. The CDR3 runs 14 residues. The CDR3 is CASSQSSNNEKLFF. The CDR3 DNA reads TGTGCCAGCAGCCAATCTTCCAATAATGAAAAACTGTTTTTT.

The chain combines TRBV6-6 with TRBJ2-5; the D gene could be TRBD1 or TRBD2 (6 bases each). CDR1 and CDR2 from the germline V gene are MNHNY and SVGAGI (reference sequence). V was trimmed by 7 bases and J by 0 bases, leaving 18 bases between them. This CDR3 spans 16 amino acids. The CDR3 region is CASTPRGQEHQETQYF. For the CDR3, the DNA is TGTGCCAGCACCCCACGGGGGCAGGAGCACCAAGAGACCCAGTACTTC.

The chain joins TRBV7-9 to TRBJ1-6, with 8 bases matching TRBD1. CDR3 length equals 16 residues. Trimming cost V 4 bases and J 6 bases; bases outside gene matches: 8. In germline, CDR1 is SEHNR, CDR2 FQNEAQ (reference sequence). CDR3 DNA: TGTGCCAGCAGCTCCCTACTCGGACAGGGTAATTCACCCCTCCACTTT. Translated, it gives CASSSLLGQGNSPLHF.

The rearrangement joins TRBV29-1 to TRBJ1-2; 9 nucleotides align to TRBD1. V trimming: 5 bases; J trimming: 4 bases; junction bases outside the gene matches: 5. The CDR3 extends over 13 amino acids. Germline assignment: CDR1 SQVTM and CDR2 ANQGSEA. CDR3 coding DNA: TGCAGCGTTCCGGACAGGGGTGGCTATGGCTACACCTTC. It is translated as CSVPDRGGYGYTF.

The rearrangement uses TRBV30 and TRBJ1-4; D uncertain. The CDR3 is made up of 13 amino acids. In germline, CDR1 is GTSNPN, CDR2 SVGIG (reference sequence). The V end was cut by 4 bases, the J end by 4 bases, with 10 bases between. In nucleotides, the CDR3 is TGTGCCTGGAATCGGGGATTTAATGAAAAACTGTTTTTT. Translation gives CAWNRGFNEKLFF.

V is TRBV4-3 and J is TRBJ1-4, with D unresolved. Trimming stripped 0 bases from V and 0 bases from J, with 14 bases between. The germline CDR1 and CDR2 sequences are LGHNA and YSLEER. The CDR3 extends over 18 amino acids. The CDR3 DNA follows: TGCGCCAGCAGCCAAGAGGTCCCGAGAGGGACAACTAATGAAAAACTGTTTTTT. This gives the protein CASSQEVPRGTTNEKLFF.

This chain connects TRBV5-6 to TRBJ1-2; D not resolved. The CDR3 spans 13 residues. Germline V gene data show CDR1 as SGHDT and CDR2 as YYEEEE. V lost 1 base and J lost 4, with 8 bases in between. CDR3 nucleotides: TGTGCCAGCAGCTTGCCGCAGACCTATGGCTACACCTTC. As protein: CASSLPQTYGYTF.

The chain is built from TRBV5-1 and TRBJ2-7; no clear D. V was pared by 5 bases and J by 4 bases, with 10 bases between. The CDR3 is 12 residues long. Germline V lookup: CDR1 SGHRS, CDR2 YFSETQ. The CDR3 spells CASSFVGYEQYF. For the CDR3, the DNA is TGCGCCAGCAGTTTCGTCGGGTACGAGCAGTACTTC.

This chain links TRBV25-1 with TRBJ2-2; D perhaps matches TRBD1 (5 bases). CDR3 size: 14 residues. Germline CDR1 and CDR2: MGHDK and SYGVNS. Between the trimmed V and J ends, which lost 7 bases and 0 bases, there was a span of 9 bases. CDR3 protein: CASKTDANTGELFF. The CDR3 DNA is TGTGCCAGCAAGACAGACGCGAACACCGGGGAGCTGTTTTTT.

This chain links TRBV18 with TRBJ2-1; possible D gene TRBD2, 5 bases. Germline-derived CDR1 and CDR2 are KGHSH and LQKENI. CDR3 length: 15 residues. The germline V and J ends were trimmed by 3 bases and 4 bases, with 13 bases remaining between them. This CDR3 is CASSPDWEPYNEQFF. The CDR3 bases are TGTGCCAGCTCACCGGACTGGGAGCCTTACAATGAGCAGTTCTTC.

The V call is TRBV9, the J call TRBJ2-2; D assignment may be TRBD1 or TRBD2 (6 bases each). V shed 4 bases and J shed 7 bases, with 14 bases lying between them. CDR1 is SGDLS, CDR2 YYNGEE, per germline. The CDR3 totals 14 residues. The CDR3 spells CASSPWGAGGELFF. The CDR3 DNA follows: TGTGCCAGCAGCCCGTGGGGGGCAGGCGGGGAGCTGTTTTTT.

V is TRBV14 and J is TRBJ1-2; a possible D gene is TRBD1 (5 bases). V lost 0 bases and J lost 5, with 13 bases in between. Germline assignment: CDR1 SGHDN and CDR2 FVKESK. This CDR3 contains 15 residues. The CDR3 sequence: CASSQDSRAAYGYTF. The CDR3, as DNA: TGTGCCAGCAGCCAAGATTCCAGGGCCGCATATGGCTACACCTTC. Complete variable domain (other parts from reference TRBV14 and TRBJ1-2): EAGVTQFPSHSVIEKGQTVTLRCDPISGHDNLYWYRRVMGKEIKFLLHFVKESKQDESGMPNNRFLAERTGGTYSTLKVQPAELEDSGVYFCASSQDSRAAYGYTFGSGTRLTVV.

The chain combines TRBV10-1 with TRBJ2-1, with 10 bases aligning to TRBD2. V shed 0 bases and J 7 bases; nucleotides not matched to a gene: 3. The CDR3 contains 15 residues. CDR1 is WNHNN, CDR2 SYGVQD, per germline (reference sequence). CDR3 residues: CASSESLAGENEQFF. The CDR3 DNA reads as TGCGCCAGCAGTGAGTCTCTAGCGGGAGAGAATGAGCAGTTCTTC.